Sequencing of this T cell receptor beta chain was carried out in a study of cytomegalovirus exposure and HLA in healthy donors (dated by TCRdb to the late 2010s). Concerning the study at large: In an earlier analysis of some 550 of the donors, 250 to 350 Gb of sequence data and 120 million or so unique TCR beta sequences from roughly 180 million T cells were reported. An early release that covered about 600 HLA-typed donors contained approximately 320 gigabases of sequencing data and 85 million to 100 million unique TCR sequences. Among the roughly 400 genotyped donors, approximately 82% belonged to the genetic ancestry cluster associated with self-reported Caucasian donors. The aim of the study was to test whether cataloging public T cell receptors could identify signatures of past pathogen exposure. The study profiled the T cell repertoires of some 610 subjects by immunosequencing and related them to cytomegalovirus serostatus. Along with the roughly 670-subject first cohort, a separate validation cohort of 120 different subjects was used. To predict cytomegalovirus infection status, the study brought together high-throughput TCR immunosequencing, statistical association of individual TCRs with disease status, and machine learning. In a later analysis, previously published TCR beta repertoires from about 670 donors were re-analyzed and high-resolution HLA genotyping was added so that TCR occurrence patterns could be studied. In the later analysis, no new phenotypic data were used to find candidate immune exposures; instead, reliance was placed on TCR beta sequences and their occurrence across donors. An earlier analysis of around 580 of the donors used high-throughput TCR beta sequencing to judge whether each TCR beta V gene segment behaved as functional or pseudogenic. Donor age, sex, ethnicity and CMV serostatus were collected together with the repertoire data. A later genetic analysis took genome-wide SNP genotypes for about 65% of the roughly 670 donors and used that subset as a discovery cohort. Every repertoire in the discovery cohort had been generated on one and the same sequencing platform. Class I and class II HLA loci were covered by the typing at four-digit resolution. The number of donors typed differed by locus, with roughly 620-630 for A, B, C, DRB1 and DQB1, roughly 520 for DQA1, 600 to 610 for DPA1, and 400 to 490 for DPB1. Because of strong linkage in the cohort, roughly five DR-DQ haplotypes were treated as single units for association and clustering. On average, around 240,000 unique TCR beta nucleotide sequences were sequenced per donor among fewer than 500 genotyped donors of the cohort, with roughly 18% of those sequences being non-productive. Broader findings and caveats from the paper: Roughly uniform sequencing depth across donors was assumed in presence/absence analyses, although this assumption may not hold. Because some donors lacked HLA typing at each locus, the association tests relied only on the typed subset. Most CMV-associated TCR beta chains appeared to be HLA-restricted in a later analysis, and the HLA associations seemed to be driven largely by CMV exposure. The authors suggested that the approach could potentially be extended to other disease states and immunological phenotypes. The cohort was sequenced for TCR beta chains only, and without alpha or paired-chain data the features that could be detected were limited. For the cohort, immune exposure information was limited to CMV serostatus. Because the 87-base-pair reads could not distinguish some IMGT-functional V segments, including TRBV6-2 and TRBV6-3, those segments were excluded. A further reported finding was that TCR beta sequences accurately predicted the HLA-A and HLA-B alleles for most subjects in the first cohort. When HLA alleles, especially DR and DQ, strongly co-occurred, TCR associations were difficult to assign to individual alleles. Specific HLA alleles were associated with 15,000 to 20,000 TCR beta sequences at a false discovery rate of 0.05 in a later analysis. Compared with the approximately 670-donor mean, donors in an Asian-associated ancestry cluster had fewer N-insertions in productive TCRs, according to a later genetic analysis. In a later analysis, the rate of TCR association differed among HLA loci, with DRB1 alleles having the most associated TCRs and HLA-C alleles having the fewest. A few of the identified cytomegalovirus-associated TCR beta chains were confirmed in vitro to be specific for cytomegalovirus antigens. Because counts were too low, more than 15 rarely observed V segments, including chromosome 9 orphons, were excluded from the earlier analysis of 587 of the donors. A cluster of highly shared sequence variants was judged likely to represent a technical artifact of the sequencing pipeline. The study gave a list of 150 to 200 TCR beta chains associated with cytomegalovirus. In an earlier analysis of about 600 of the donors, most TCR beta V segments appeared in productive rearrangements about 87% or about 30% of the time, broadly matching IMGT annotations. Most TCR sequences were seen in very few donors, while some public TCRs were found in many individuals. An association between a missense DCLRE1C variant and V-gene and J-gene trimming of TCR beta chains was found in a later genetic analysis and replicated in an independent cohort. Linkage disequilibrium might explain the correlated functional status among segregating V segments, but an unknown experimental factor could not be ruled out. The classifier was reported to diagnose cytomegalovirus status with high specificity and sensitivity in both the original and validation cohorts. In a later analysis, HLA-associated TCR beta chains showed more clonal expansion and lower generation probabilities than non-associated chains that were equally common. In a later analysis, several top co-occurrence clusters were reported to appear linked to parvovirus B19, influenza, CMV and Epstein-Barr virus.

V and J are truncated by 3 bases and 4 bases respectively, leaving an intervening sequence of 17 bases. The CDR3 measures 16 amino acids from cysteine to phenylalanine. Only the CDR3 DNA is retained, 48 bases long and in frame from the first base. Based on the germline V gene, the CDR1 and CDR2 sequences are LGHNA and YSLEER. Libraries were prepared through the immunoSEQ multiplex PCR assay. For the multiplex PCR, a mixture combining 60 forward primers for TCR Vbeta segments and 13 reverse primers for TCR Jbeta segments was used. The CDR3 region of rearranged TCR beta genes was amplified from genomic DNA with a multiplex PCR assay. The amplified TCR beta libraries were sequenced on the Illumina HiSeq System as 87-base-pair reads. The study's processing was this. A later analysis counted tens of millions of unique TCR beta chains across the 550 to 700 repertoires, and approximately 11 million of these chains were shared by at least two donors. A nearest-neighbor algorithm error-corrected the raw reads and collapsed the reads into unique sequences, merging closely related sequences to remove PCR and sequencing errors. V, D and J gene segments were assigned by aligning CDR3 sequences to IMGT reference sequences. For a sequence to be retained, a match of at least six nucleotides to both a V gene segment and a J gene segment was required. Rearrangements were classified as productive when the CDR3 lacked stop codons and remained in frame with V and J, and all other rearrangements were classified as non-productive. CDR3 was defined by IMGT convention, running from the second conserved V-encoded cysteine to the conserved J-encoded phenylalanine. In an earlier analysis of approximately 500 of the donors, sequences lacking an unambiguous match to a single V gene segment were excluded. An earlier analysis of 587 of the donors classified V segments as functional when productive rearrangements were above 56.7% and as segregating when the standard deviation between donors was above 5%. A statistical classification framework was built to diagnose cytomegalovirus status from the catalog of TCR beta chain sequences. In a later analysis, V and J genes were assigned by comparing TCR nucleotide sequences against IMGT/GENE-DB human TR gene sequences. The TCRdist pipeline was used in a later analysis to assign CDR3 sequences and most-parsimonious VDJ recombination scenarios. In a later analysis, each TCR beta chain was defined by its CDR3 amino acid sequence together with its V-gene family, and reads lacking a unique V-gene family were excluded. As a way to deal with suspected cross-contamination and a sequencing artifact, a later analysis dropped 592 nucleotide sequences that were highly shared and had low generation probability. For each public chain, a later analysis derived a clonal expansion index from normalized ranks of inferred template counts within each repertoire. In a later analysis, generation probabilities were computed using a VDJ recombination model fitted to out-of-frame rearrangements, and the results were checked against IGoR. In a later analysis, TCR-TCR, TCR-HLA and TCR-CMV co-occurrence was scored with hypergeometric tests, and a repertoire-size bias correction was applied to TCR pairs. To estimate false discovery rates, a later analysis permuted the HLA or CMV assignments 20 times. In a later analysis, co-occurring TCRs were grouped using DBSCAN, with TCRdist sequence similarity added in when clustering inside HLA-allele-positive subsets. Co-occurrence clustering excluded repertoires with fewer than 30,000 or more than 120,000 public chains, plus five with anomalous nucleotide sharing. TCRdb retrieved this table from immuneACCESS and kept in-frame rearrangements only. Not all clones are present; in checked studies, unresolved V genes account for under half, and no reason is known for the remainder. V and J calls and clone size follow that table, whereas D and trimming were derived from the DNA. This sample has about 110,000 clones in its table, and about four fifths of those were observed once. The ten most abundant clones make up roughly 4.4% of the sample.

In total, roughly 670 healthy bone marrow donors made up the cohort. At the time of sampling, every cohort member was nominally healthy, though immune exposures that went unrecorded were likely present. The donor tested CMV seropositive and was one of the 289 seropositive cohort members. Every donor gave a peripheral blood sample, and the peripheral blood mononuclear cells from that sample were used for TCR beta sequencing. The Qiagen DNeasy Blood Extraction Kit was used to extract genomic DNA from the blood cell samples. On this clone: Its antigen is currently not known. No base qualities exist here, and no much larger clone lies one base off it.

This TCR derives from a man younger than 45 in good health and CMV-seropositive. The sample taken for sequencing was PBMCs. The chain is encoded by TRBV4-3 joined to TRBJ2-3; the D segment could be TRBD2, given 6 matching bases. The bases are TGCGCCAGCAGCCACCTGTTTCCTAGCGCCTCAGATACGCAGTATTTT. It encodes CASSHLFPSASDTQYF.